These 4 T cell receptor beta chains were sequenced from one sample in a study of T cell repertoires in cytomegalovirus infection. These receptors are not linked to any known antigen. TCRdb itself ran the reads through MiXCR, one entry per CDR3 protein. This sample carries 450,000 to 650,000 distinct CDR3 sequences, approximately 40% of them seen once, and the ten largest clones take around 48%. The material was cultured PBMCs, obtained from culture after CMV antigen stimulation. Source of these receptors: a human donor in good health (CMV status not recorded). Some clones in this sample may be carry-over from other donors' samples.

This clonotype was observed a handful of times. The chain links TRBV12-3 or TRBV12-4 to TRBJ1-3; a weak D match, TRBD1 (6 bases). The V end was cut by 6 bases, the J end by 0 bases, with 12 bases between. This CDR3 is 15 amino acids long. The CDR3 DNA follows: TGTGCCAGCAGGGCGGGGGGCGCCTCTGGAAACACCATATATTTT. Translating it yields CASRAGGASGNTIYF.

The chain links TRBV6-1 to TRBJ2-3; 8 nucleotides agree with TRBD1. Per the germline V gene, CDR1 is MNHNS and CDR2 is SASEGT. The CDR3 loop spans 16 amino acids. V shed 7 bases, J shed 4 bases, and the junction held 13 bases outside the gene matches. In DNA form, the CDR3 reads TGTGCCAGCACTCAGGACAGGGTGTGGGGCTCAGATACGCAGTATTTT. It translates to CASTQDRVWGSDTQYF.

This chain uses TRBV15 with TRBJ2-5; perhaps TRBD2 as D (7 bases). The germline CDR1 and CDR2 sequences are LNHNV and YYDKDF (reference sequence). Trimming removed 8 bases from V and 3 bases from J, with 10 bases in between. This CDR3 is 12 amino acids long. The CDR3 DNA reads TGTGCCACCGGGGGGGCGGAAGAGACCCAGTACTTC. Protein sequence: CATGGAEETQYF.

Written as DNA, the CDR3 is TGCAGTGCTCCAGGGACATCTCGGCGTGGCTACACCTTC. Translated, it gives CSAPGTSRRGYTF. The chain has TRBV20-1 and TRBJ1-2, with TRBD1 as a possible D gene (6 bases). The germline CDR1 and CDR2 sequences are DFQATT and SNEGSKA (reference sequence). The germline V and J ends were trimmed by 5 bases and 7 bases, with 17 bases remaining between them. The CDR3 spans 13 residues.